This TCR beta chain appears in the sequencing data of a study of molecular identifiers for immune sequencing clone quantification. The sample holds many counts of this clonotype. Its cognate antigen is unknown. With listed TCR primers and previously described methods, bulk TCR libraries were prepared. TCRdb fed the PCR reads into MiXCR, producing one record per CDR3 protein. The repertoire holds hundreds of thousands of distinct CDR3 sequences, with 25% as singletons. Points from the study as a whole: In a background of 850,000 to 1,000,000 naive cells, spiked Jurkat TCR RNA from one cell was reportedly detectable. Barcode collisions between identical TCR molecules could shrink estimates of highly expanded clone sizes.

CDR1 MNHEY and CDR2 SVGAGI come from the germline V gene. The V segment lost 5 bases and the J segment 5 bases; nucleotides outside the gene matches: 4. The CDR3 sequence is 14 residues long. A CD8+CD4-CCR7+CD45RA+ gate was used to sort naive CD8 T cells. The chain has TRBV6-5 and TRBJ1-1; 11 nucleotides agree with TRBD1. The receptor was derived from a human donor in good health. Some libraries in this study had Jurkat cell RNA spiked in. Sequenced material: naive CD8+ T cells from blood, with Jurkat cell RNA spiked in. Subset denoted: FACS-sorted CD8+CD4-CCR7+CD45RA+ naive T cells. This CDR3 reads CASSAGTGGTEAFF. The CDR3 DNA reads as TGTGCCAGCAGTGCCGGGACAGGGGGGACTGAAGCTTTCTTT.